The present T cell receptor (beta chain) was sequenced within a study of CD8+CD57+ T cells in acquired aplastic anemia. The overall study: DNA per sorted CD4+ or CD8+ sample ranged about 0.17 to 27.4 ug, averaging roughly 3.3 ug. Overall study results and limits: Overlap between patients and controls comprised twenty-nine CD8+ CDR3 sequences.

Those patients picked for sequencing had displayed CD8+CD57+ cell expansion on flow cytometry. Everyone among the patients had severe acquired aplastic anemia. The CDR3 is 16 residues long. Germline lookup yields CDR1 SGDLS and CDR2 YYNGEE. Trimming left V 0 bases short and J 2 bases short, with 14 bases between. A word on this clonotype: Its antigen is unknown.

Genomic DNA constituted the template upon which TCR beta VDJ and CDR3 profiling was performed. TCRdb fed the reads into MiXCR, producing one record per CDR3 protein. The table includes under 500,000 distinct CDR3 sequences, roughly a third detected once. This receptor was identified in a human donor with aplastic anemia. Sequences were obtained from sorted CD4+, CD8+, or CD8+CD57+ T cells (not recorded which) from PBMCs. This sequence joins TRBV9 and TRBJ2-5; D call uncertain. DNA of the CDR3: TGTGCCAGCAGCGTAGGGCACAGCTTTACACAAGAGACCCAGTACTTC. Encoded protein: CASSVGHSFTQETQYF.